This T cell receptor beta chain was sequenced during a study of Ad26.COV2.S vaccination and SARS-CoV-2 variants. In its sample, this clone was seen a few times. The treatment is: about 20 received Ad26.COV2.S at low or high dose, single or two shots; roughly five received placebo; per-sample allocation not given. The study sampled participants on day 63 after the first vaccine or placebo injection. Based in Boston, the donor was an adult of 18-55 years. As its vector, the vaccine had Ad26, which expressed Wuhan-strain SARS-CoV-2 spike. Repertoires were generated with immunoSEQ multiplex PCR, while TCRdb's copy carries only in-frame clones and drops some. The sample carries 200,000 to 250,000 clones, approximately 88% recorded once. Sequenced here: peripheral blood, sampled in a trial of Ad26.COV2.S vaccine versus placebo. The clonotype was recovered from a person between 18 and 60 years old who received the Ad26.COV2.S COVID-19 vaccine or a placebo.

DNA for the CDR3: TGTGCCAGCAGCTTGGAAGGAGTTGGAAGGTGGTACTTC. This sequence encodes CASSLEGVGRWYF. The chain couples TRBV5-6 to TRBJ2-7; D remains ambiguous. CDR1 is SGHDT, CDR2 YYEEEE, per germline. The CDR3 is made up of 13 amino acids. Trimming cost V 0 bases and J 12 bases, with 16 bases left between them.